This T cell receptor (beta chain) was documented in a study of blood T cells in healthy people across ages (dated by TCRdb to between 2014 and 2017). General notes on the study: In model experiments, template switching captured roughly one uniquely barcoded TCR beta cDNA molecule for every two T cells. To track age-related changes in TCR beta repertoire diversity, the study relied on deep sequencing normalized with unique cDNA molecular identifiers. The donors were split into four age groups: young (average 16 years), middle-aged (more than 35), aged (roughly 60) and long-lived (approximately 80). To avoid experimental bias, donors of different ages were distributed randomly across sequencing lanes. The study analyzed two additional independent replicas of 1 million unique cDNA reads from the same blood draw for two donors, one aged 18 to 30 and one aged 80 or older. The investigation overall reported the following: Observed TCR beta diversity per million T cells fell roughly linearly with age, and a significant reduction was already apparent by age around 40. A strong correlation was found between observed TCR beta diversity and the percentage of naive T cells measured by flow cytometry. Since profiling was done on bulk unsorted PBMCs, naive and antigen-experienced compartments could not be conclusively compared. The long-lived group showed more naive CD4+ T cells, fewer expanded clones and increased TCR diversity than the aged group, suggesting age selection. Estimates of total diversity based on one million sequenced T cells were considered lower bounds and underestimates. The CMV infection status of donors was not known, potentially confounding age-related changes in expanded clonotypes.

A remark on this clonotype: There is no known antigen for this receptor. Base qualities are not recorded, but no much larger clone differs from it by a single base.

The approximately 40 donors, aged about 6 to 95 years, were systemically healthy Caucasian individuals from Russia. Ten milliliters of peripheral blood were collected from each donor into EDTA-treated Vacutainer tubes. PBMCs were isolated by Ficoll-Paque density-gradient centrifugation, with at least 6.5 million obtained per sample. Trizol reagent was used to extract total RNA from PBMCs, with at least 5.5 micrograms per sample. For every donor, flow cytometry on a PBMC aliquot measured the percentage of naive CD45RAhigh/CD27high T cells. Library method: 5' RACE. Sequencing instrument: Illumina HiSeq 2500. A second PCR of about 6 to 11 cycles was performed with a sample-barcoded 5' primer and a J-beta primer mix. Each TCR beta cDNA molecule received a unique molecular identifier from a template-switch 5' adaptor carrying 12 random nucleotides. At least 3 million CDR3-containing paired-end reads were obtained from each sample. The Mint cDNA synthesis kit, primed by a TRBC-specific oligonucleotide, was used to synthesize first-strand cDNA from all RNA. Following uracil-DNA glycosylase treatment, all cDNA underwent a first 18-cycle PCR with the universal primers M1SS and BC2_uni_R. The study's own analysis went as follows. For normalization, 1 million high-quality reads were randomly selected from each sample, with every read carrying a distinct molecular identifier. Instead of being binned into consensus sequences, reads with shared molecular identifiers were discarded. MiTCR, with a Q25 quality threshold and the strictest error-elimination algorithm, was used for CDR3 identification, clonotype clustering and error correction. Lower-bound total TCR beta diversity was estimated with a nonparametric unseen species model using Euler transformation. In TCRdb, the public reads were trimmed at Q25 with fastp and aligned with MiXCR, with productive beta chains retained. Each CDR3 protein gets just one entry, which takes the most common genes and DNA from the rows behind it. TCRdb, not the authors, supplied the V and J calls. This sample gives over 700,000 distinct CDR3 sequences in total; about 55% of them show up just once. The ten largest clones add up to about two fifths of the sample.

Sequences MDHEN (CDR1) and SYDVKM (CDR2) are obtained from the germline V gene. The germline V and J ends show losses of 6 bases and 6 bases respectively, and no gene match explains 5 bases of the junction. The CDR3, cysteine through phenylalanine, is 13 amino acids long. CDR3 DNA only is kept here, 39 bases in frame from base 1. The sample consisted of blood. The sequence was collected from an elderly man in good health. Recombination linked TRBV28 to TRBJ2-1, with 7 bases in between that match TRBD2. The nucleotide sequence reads TGTGCCAGCAGGCTAGCGGACTGCAATGAGCAGTTCTTC. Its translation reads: CASRLADCNEQFF.